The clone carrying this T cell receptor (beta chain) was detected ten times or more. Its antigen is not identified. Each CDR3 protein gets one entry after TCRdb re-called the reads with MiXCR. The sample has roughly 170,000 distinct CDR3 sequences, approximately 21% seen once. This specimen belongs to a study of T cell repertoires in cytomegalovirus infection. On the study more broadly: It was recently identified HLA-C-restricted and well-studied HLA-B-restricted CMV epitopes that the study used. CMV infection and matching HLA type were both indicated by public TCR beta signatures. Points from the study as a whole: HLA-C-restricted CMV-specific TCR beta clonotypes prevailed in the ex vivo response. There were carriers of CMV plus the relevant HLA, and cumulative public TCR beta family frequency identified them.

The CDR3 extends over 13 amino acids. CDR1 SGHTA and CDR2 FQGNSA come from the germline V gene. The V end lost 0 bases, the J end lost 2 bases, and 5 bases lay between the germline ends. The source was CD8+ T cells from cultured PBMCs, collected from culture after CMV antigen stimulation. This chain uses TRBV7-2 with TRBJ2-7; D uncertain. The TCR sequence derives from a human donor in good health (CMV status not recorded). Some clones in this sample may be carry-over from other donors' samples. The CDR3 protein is CASSLAQTYEQYF. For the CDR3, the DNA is TGTGCCAGCAGCTTAGCCCAGACCTACGAGCAGTACTTC.